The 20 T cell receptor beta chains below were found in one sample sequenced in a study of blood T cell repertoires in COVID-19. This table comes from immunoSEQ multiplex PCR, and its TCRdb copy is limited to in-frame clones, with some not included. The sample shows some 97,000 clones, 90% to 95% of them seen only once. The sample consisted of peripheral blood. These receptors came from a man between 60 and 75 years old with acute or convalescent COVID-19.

The CDR3 reads CASSLGMGQGADRGGTQHF. The CDR3 DNA is TGTGCCAGCAGCTTAGGTATGGGACAGGGGGCGGACCGGGGTGGGACCCAGCATTTT. V gene TRBV7-4 combines with J gene TRBJ1-5; 12 nucleotides agree with TRBD1. Trimming took 1 base from V and 11 from J; bases not matched to a gene: 18. CDR3 size: 19 residues. Germline V gene lookup returns CDR1 SGHVT and CDR2 SQSDAQ.

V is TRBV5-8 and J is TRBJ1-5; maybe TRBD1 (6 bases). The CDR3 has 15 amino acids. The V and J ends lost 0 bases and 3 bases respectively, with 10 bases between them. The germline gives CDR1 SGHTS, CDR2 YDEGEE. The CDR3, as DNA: TGTGCCAGCAGCTTGGTAGCAGGGGTCAATCAGCCCCAGCATTTT. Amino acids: CASSLVAGVNQPQHF. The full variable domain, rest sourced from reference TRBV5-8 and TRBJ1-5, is EAGVTQSPTHLIKTRGQQATLRCSPISGHTSVYWYQQALGLGLQFLLWYDEGEERNRGNFPPRFSGRQFPNYSSELNVNALELEDSALYLCASSLVAGVNQPQHFGDGTRLSIL.

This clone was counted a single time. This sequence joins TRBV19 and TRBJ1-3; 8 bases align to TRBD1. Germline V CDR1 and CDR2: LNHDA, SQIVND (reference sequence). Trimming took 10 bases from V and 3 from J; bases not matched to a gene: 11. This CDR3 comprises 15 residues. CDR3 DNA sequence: TGTGCCATTGATCAGGGGGCTAAGTATGGAAACACCATATATTTT. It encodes CAIDQGAKYGNTIYF.

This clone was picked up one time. Here the CDR3 reads CAWGGQATYEQYF. CDR3 DNA: TGTGCCTGGGGGGGACAGGCAACCTACGAGCAGTACTTC. The V call is TRBV30, the J call TRBJ2-7, with 8 nucleotides matching TRBD1. V was pared by 5 bases and J by 2 bases, with 5 bases of the junction left unmatched. The CDR3 length is 13 residues. CDR1 is GTSNPN and CDR2 is SVGIG in the germline V gene (reference sequence).

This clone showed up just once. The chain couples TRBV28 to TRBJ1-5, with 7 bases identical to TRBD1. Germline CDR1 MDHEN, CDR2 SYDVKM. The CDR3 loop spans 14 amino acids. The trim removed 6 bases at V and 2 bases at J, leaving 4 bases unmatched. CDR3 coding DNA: TGTGCCAGCAGCACAGGGGCAGGCAATCAGCCCCAGCATTTT. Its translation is CASSTGAGNQPQHF.

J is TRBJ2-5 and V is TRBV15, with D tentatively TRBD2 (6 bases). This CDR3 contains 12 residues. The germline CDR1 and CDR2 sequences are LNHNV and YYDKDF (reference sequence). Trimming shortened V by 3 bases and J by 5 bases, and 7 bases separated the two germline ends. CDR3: CATSRGRETQYF. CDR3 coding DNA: TGTGCCACCAGCAGGGGGAGGGAGACCCAGTACTTC. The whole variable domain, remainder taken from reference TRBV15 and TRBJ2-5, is DAMVIQNPRYQVTQFGKPVTLSCSQTLNHNVMYWYQQKSSQAPKLLFHYYDKDFNNEADTPDNFQSRRPNTSFCFLDIRSPGLGDTAMYLCATSRGRETQYFGPGTRLLVL.

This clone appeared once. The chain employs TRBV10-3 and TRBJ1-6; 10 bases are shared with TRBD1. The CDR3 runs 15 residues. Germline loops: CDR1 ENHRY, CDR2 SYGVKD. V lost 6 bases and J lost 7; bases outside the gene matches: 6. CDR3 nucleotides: TGTGCCATCAGCGGGACAGGGGCGATGAATTCACCCCTCCACTTT. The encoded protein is CAISGTGAMNSPLHF.

DNA for the CDR3: TGCGCCAGCAGCTTGAACACTGGGGGGGAAGCTTTCTTT. Translating gives CASSLNTGGEAFF. This rearrangement joins TRBV5-1 to TRBJ1-1; possibly TRBD1 for D (5 bases). V lost 1 base and J 8 bases, leaving 12 bases between the germline ends. The V gene's germline CDR1 is SGHRS and CDR2 YFSETQ. CDR3 length: 13 residues.

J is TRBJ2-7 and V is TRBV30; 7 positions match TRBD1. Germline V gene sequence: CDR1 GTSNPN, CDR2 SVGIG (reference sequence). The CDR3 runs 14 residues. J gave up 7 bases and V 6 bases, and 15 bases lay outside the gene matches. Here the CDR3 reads CACVRPAQGYEQYF. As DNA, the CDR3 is TGTGCCTGCGTCAGGCCGGCACAGGGGTATGAGCAGTACTTC.

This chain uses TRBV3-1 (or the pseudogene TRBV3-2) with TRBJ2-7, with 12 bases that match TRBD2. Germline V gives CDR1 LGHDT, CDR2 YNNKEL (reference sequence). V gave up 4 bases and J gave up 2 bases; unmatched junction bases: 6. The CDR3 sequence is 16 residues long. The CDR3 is CASSPGGLAGTYEQYV. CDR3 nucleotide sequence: TGTGCCAGCAGCCCCGGAGGACTAGCGGGGACCTACGAGCAGTACGTC.

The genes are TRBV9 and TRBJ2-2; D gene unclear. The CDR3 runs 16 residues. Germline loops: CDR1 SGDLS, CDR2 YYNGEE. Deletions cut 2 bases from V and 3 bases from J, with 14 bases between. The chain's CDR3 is CASSVKSSFDTGELFF. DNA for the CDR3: TGTGCCAGCAGCGTTAAAAGCTCCTTTGACACCGGGGAGCTGTTTTTT.

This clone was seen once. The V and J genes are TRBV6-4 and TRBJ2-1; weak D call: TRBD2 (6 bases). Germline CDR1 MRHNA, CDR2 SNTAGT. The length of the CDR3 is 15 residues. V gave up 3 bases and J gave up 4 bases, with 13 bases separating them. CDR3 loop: CASSERGESYNEQFF. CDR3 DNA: TGTGCCAGCAGTGAACGCGGGGAGTCTTACAATGAGCAGTTCTTC.

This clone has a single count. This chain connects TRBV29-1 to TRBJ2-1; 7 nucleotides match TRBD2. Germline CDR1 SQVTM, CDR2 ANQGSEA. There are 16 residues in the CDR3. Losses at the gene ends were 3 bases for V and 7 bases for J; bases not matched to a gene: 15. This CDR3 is CSVDLRTRRRRNEQFF. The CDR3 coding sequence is TGCAGCGTTGATCTACGGACTAGGCGTAGACGGAATGAGCAGTTCTTC.

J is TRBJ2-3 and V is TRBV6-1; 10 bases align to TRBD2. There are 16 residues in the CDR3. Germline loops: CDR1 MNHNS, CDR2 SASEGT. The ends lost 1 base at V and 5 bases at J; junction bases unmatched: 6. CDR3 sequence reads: CASSEVLAGVKDTQYF. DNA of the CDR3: TGTGCCAGCAGTGAAGTCCTAGCGGGAGTTAAAGATACGCAGTATTTT.

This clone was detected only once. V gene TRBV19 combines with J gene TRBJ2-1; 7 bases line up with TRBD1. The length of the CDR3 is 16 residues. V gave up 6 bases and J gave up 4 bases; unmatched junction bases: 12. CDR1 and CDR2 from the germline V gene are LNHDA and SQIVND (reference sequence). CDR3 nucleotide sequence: TGTGCCAGTAGCCAGCTACCGGGACAGTCTTACAATGAGCAGTTCTTC. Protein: CASSQLPGQSYNEQFF.

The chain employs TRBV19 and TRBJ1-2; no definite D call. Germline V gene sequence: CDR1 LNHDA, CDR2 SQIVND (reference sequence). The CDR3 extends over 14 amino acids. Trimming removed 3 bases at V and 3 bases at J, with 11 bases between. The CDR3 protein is CASSMQVRDYGYTF. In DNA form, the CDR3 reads TGTGCCAGTAGTATGCAGGTACGAGACTATGGCTACACCTTC.

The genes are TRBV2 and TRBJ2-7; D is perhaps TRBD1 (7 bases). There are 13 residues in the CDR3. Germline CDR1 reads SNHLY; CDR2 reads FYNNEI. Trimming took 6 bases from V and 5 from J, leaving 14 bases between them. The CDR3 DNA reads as TGTGCCAGCAGGCGGGACAGAATCAACGAGCAGTACTTC. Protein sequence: CASRRDRINEQYF.

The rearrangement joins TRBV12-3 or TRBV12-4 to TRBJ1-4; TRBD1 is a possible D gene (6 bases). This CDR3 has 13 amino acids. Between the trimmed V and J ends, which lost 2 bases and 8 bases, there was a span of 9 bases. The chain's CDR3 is CASSLLDREKLFF. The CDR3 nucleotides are TGTGCCAGCAGTTTACTCGACAGGGAAAAACTGTTTTTT.

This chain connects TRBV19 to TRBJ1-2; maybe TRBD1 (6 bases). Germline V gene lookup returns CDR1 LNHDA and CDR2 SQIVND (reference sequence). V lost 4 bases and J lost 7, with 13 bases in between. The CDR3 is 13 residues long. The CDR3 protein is CASSTTTGSGYTF. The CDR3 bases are TGTGCCAGTAGTACCACAACAGGGTCTGGCTACACCTTC. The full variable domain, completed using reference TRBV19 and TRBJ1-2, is DGGITQSPKYLFRKEGQNVTLSCEQNLNHDAMYWYRQDPGQGLRLIYYSQIVNDFQKGDIAEGYSVSREKKESFPLTVTSAQKNPTAFYLCASSTTTGSGYTFGSGTRLTVV.

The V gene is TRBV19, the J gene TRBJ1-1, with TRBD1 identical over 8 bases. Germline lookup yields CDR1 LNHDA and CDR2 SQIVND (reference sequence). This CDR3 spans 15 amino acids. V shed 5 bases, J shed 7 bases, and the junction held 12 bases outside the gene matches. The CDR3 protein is CASSLGGQALGEAFF. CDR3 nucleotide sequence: TGTGCCAGTAGTTTGGGGGGACAGGCCCTCGGTGAAGCTTTCTTT.